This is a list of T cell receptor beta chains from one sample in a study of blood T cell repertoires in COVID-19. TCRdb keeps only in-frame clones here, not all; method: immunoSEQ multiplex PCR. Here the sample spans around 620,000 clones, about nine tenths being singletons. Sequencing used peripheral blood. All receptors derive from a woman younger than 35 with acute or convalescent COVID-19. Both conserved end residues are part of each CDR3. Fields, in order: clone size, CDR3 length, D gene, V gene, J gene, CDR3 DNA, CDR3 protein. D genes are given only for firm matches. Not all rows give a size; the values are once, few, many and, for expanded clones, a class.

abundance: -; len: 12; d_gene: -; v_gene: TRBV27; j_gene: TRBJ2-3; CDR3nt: TGTGCCAGCAGTTTAAGGGGCGGTGGGCAGTATTTT; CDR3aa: CASSLRGGGQYF
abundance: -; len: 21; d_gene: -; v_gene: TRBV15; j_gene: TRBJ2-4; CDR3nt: TGTGCCACCAGCAGAGTAGCCCCAGGGACGCAGAGGCAGGGGTCCAAAAACATTCAGTACTTC; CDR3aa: CATSRVAPGTQRQGSKNIQYF
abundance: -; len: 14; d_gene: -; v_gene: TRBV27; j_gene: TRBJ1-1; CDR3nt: TGTGCCAGCAGTTTATCGTGGGGGGGAGCTGAAGCTTTCTTT; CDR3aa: CASSLSWGGAEAFF
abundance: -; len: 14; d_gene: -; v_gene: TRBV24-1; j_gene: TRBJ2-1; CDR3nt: TGTGCCACCAGTGATGCGAGGACAGTCAATGAGCAGTTCTTC; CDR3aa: CATSDARTVNEQFF
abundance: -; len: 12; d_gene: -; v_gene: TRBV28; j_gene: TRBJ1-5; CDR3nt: TGTGCCAGCAGTCCCCCGGGGTGGCCCCAGCATTTT; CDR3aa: CASSPPGWPQHF
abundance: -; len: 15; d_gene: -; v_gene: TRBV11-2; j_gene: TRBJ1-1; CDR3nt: TGTGCCAGCAGCTTAGAGGGAGGGTTGAACACTGAAGCTTTCTTT; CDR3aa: CASSLEGGLNTEAFF
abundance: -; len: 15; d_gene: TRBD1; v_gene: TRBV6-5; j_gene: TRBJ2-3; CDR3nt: TGTGCCAGCGCGTTAGCAGGGACAGGACGAAATACGCAGTATTTT; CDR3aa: CASALAGTGRNTQYF
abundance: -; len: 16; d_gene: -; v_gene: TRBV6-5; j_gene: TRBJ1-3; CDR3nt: TGTGCCAGCAGTTATACGGCTTACAGCTCTGGAAACACCATATATTTT; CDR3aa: CASSYTAYSSGNTIYF
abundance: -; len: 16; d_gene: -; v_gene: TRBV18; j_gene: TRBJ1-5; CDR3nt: TGTGCCAGCTCACCACTCCGGGTAGCAACTTATCAGCCCCAGCATTTT; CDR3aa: CASSPLRVATYQPQHF
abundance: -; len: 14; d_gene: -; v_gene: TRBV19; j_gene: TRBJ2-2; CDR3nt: TGTGCCAGTAGTATATCTTCACGGGCCGGGGAGCTGTTTTTT; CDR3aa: CASSISSRAGELFF
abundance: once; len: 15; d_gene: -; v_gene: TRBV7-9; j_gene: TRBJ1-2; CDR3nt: TGTGCCAGCAGCTTAGGGTTTAACGGAGCGGGAGGCTACACCTTC; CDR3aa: CASSLGFNGAGGYTF
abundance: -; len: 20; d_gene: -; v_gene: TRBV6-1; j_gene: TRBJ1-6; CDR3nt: TGTGCCAGCAGTGAACGGGTACTTCCGCCTCGGAGCTCCTATAATTCACCCCTCCACTTT; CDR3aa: CASSERVLPPRSSYNSPLHF
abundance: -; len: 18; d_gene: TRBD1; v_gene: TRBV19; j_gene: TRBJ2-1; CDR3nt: TGTGCCAGTAGTATCTGGGGAACAATCGTGACAGGGGCGGATGAGCAGTTCTTC; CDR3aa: CASSIWGTIVTGADEQFF
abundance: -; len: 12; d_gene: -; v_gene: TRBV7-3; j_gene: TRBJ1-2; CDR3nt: TGTGCCAGCAGCTTAACCGGGGAGATCTACACCTTC; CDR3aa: CASSLTGEIYTF
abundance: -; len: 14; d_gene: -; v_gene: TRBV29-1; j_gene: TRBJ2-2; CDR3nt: TGCAGCGTTGAATGGGCCCCCCGGGGCGGGGAGCTGTTTTTT; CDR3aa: CSVEWAPRGGELFF
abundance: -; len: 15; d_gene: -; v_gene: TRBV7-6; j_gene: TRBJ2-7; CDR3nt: TGTGCCAGCAGCTTAGGCGGGTCGAGGGACTACGAGCAGTACTTC; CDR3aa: CASSLGGSRDYEQYF
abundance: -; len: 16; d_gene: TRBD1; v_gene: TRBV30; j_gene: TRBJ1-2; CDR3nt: TGTGCCTGGAGTGTACCCACCACGGGACAGCTCTATGGCTACACCTTC; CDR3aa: CAWSVPTTGQLYGYTF
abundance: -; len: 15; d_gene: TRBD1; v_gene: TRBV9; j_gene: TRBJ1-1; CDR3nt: TGTGCCAGCAGCGGTGGGACAGGGTGGGGCACTGAAGCTTTCTTT; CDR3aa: CASSGGTGWGTEAFF
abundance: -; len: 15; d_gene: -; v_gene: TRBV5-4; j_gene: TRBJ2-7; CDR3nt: TGTGCCAGCAGCTTACATACAGGCCGCTCCTACGAGCAGTACTTC; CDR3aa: CASSLHTGRSYEQYF
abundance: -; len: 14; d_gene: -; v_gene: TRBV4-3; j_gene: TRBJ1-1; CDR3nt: TGCGCCAGCAGCCACGGGACTTTTTTAACTGAAGCTTTCTTT; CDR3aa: CASSHGTFLTEAFF
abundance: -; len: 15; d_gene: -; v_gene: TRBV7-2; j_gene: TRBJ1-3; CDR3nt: TGTGCCAGCAGCTTGGACTCTGCCGCCGGAAACACCATATATTTT; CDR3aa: CASSLDSAAGNTIYF
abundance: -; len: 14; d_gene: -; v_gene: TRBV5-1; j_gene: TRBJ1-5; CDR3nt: TGCGCCAGCAGCTTCGACAGTTTCAATCAGCCCCAGCATTTT; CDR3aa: CASSFDSFNQPQHF
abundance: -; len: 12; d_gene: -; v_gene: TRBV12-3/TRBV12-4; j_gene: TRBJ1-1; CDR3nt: TGTGCCAGCAGTCCCACAGGGTTGGAGGCTTTCTTT; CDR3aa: CASSPTGLEAFF
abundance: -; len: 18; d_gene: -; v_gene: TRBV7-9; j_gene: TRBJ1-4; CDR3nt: TGTGCCAGCAGCGACCCGTCTTCAGGGATTGCAACTAATGAAAAACTGTTTTTT; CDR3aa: CASSDPSSGIATNEKLFF
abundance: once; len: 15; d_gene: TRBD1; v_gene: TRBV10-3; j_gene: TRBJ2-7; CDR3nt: TGTGCCATCAGTGATTCCGGGACAGGAAGCTACGAGCAGTACTTC; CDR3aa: CAISDSGTGSYEQYF
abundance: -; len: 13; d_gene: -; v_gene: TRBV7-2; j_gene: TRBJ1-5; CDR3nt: TGTGCCAGCAGCGAAGGAGGAAATCAGCCCCAGCATTTT; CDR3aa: CASSEGGNQPQHF
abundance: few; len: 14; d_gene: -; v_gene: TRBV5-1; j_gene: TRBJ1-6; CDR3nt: TGCGCCAGCAAACAGACGGGAAATAATTCACCCCTCCACTTT; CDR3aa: CASKQTGNNSPLHF
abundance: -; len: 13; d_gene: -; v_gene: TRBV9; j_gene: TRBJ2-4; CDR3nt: TGTGCCAGCAGCGCAGGGGGGAAAAACATTCAGTACTTC; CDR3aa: CASSAGGKNIQYF
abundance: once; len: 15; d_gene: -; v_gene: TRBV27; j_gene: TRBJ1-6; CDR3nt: TGTGCCAGCAGTTTGGGGGGGTTTTATAATTCACCCCTCCACTTT; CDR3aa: CASSLGGFYNSPLHF
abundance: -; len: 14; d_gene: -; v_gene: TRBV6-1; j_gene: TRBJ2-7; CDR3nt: TGTGCCAGCAGTGAATCGGGGACATTCGACGAGCAGTACTTC; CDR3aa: CASSESGTFDEQYF
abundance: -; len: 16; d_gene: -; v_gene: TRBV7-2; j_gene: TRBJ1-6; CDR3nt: TGTGCCAGCACCCCCGACAGGAGCTCCTATAATTCACCCCTCCACTTT; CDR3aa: CASTPDRSSYNSPLHF
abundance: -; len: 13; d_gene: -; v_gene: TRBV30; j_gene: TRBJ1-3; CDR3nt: TGTGCCTGGGAGTCCCTTCCTGGAAACACCATATATTTT; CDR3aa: CAWESLPGNTIYF
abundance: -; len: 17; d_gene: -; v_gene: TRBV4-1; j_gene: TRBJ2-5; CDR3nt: TGCGCCAGCAGCCAAGTGTTAGCTATCCTGAACCAAGAGACCCAGTACTTC; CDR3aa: CASSQVLAILNQETQYF
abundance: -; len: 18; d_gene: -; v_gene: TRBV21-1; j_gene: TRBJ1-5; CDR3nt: TGTGCCAGCAGCACTAATAAAAGACAGGCCCAGGGGGATCAGCCCCAGCATTTT; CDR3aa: CASSTNKRQAQGDQPQHF
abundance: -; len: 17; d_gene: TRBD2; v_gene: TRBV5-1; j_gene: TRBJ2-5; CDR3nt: TGCGCCAGCAGCATGGGACTAGCGGGGGGGAACCAAGAGACCCAGTACTTC; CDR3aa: CASSMGLAGGNQETQYF
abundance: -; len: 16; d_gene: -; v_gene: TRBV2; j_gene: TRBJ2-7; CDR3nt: TGTGCCAGCAGTGAAGAAATTGCGACTGCTCGATACGAGCAGTACTTC; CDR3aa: CASSEEIATARYEQYF
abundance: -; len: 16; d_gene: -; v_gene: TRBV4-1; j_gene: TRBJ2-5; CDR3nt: TGCGCCAGCAGCCAAGATCGAGGGCTACTGAATGGGGACCAGTACTTC; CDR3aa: CASSQDRGLLNGDQYF
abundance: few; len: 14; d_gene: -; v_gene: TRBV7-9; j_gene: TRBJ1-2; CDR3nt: TGTGCCAGCGGAGATGCACCCACTAACTATGGCTACACCTTC; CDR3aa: CASGDAPTNYGYTF
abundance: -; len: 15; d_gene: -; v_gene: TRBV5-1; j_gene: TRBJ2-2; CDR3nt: TGCGCCAGCAGCTTGCGGGGAGCAGGTGGCGGGGAGCTGTTTTTT; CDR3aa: CASSLRGAGGGELFF
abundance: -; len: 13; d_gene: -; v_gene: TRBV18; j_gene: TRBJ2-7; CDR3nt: TGTGCCAGCTCACCCTCGGGGGTGAGCGAGCAGTACTTC; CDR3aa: CASSPSGVSEQYF
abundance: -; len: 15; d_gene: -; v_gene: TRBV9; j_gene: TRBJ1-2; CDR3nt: TGTGCCAGCAGCGCGACGAGCGGGACCCACTATGGCTACACCTTC; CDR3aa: CASSATSGTHYGYTF
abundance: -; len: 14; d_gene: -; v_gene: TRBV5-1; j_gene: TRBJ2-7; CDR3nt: TGCGCCAGCAGCTCGAAGGGAGGCCACTACGAGCAGTACTTC; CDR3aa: CASSSKGGHYEQYF
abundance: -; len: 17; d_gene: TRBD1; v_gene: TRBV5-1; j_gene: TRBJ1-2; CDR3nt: TGCGCCAGCAGCCCGTCCCGGGACAGGGGACGTCGACGTGGCTACACCTTC; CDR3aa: CASSPSRDRGRRRGYTF
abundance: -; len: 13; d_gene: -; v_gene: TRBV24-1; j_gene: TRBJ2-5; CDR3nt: TGTGCCACCAGTGACCCCCGTCGAGAGACCCAGTACTTC; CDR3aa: CATSDPRRETQYF
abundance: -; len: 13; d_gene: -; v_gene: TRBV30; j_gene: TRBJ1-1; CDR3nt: TGTGCCTGGAGTGTAGCAGGGGACACTGAAGCTTTCTTT; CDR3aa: CAWSVAGDTEAFF
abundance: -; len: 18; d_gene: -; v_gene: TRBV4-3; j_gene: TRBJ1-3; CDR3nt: TGCGCCAGCAGCCAAGAAACAACCGGGACAACCAAGCGAACCACCATATATTTT; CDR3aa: CASSQETTGTTKRTTIYF
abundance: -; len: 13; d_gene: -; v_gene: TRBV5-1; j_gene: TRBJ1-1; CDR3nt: TGCGCCAGCAGGGGGCTCAGTTTCACTGAAGCTTTCTTT; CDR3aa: CASRGLSFTEAFF
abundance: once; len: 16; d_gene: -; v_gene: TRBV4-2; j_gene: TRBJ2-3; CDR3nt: TGTGCCAGCAGCCAAGATATTGGCCCGATCAGAGATACGCAGTATTTT; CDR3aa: CASSQDIGPIRDTQYF
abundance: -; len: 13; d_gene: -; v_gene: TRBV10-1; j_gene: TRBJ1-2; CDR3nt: TGCGCCAGCAGTGATGTGAGGTTCCGAGGCTACACCTTC; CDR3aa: CASSDVRFRGYTF
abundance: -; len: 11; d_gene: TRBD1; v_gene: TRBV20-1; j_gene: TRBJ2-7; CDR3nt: TGCAGTGCCCGGACAGGGAACGAGCAGTACTTC; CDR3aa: CSARTGNEQYF
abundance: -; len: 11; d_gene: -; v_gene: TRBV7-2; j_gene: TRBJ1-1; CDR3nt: TGTGCCAGCAGCCCAATGAGGGAGACTTTCTTT; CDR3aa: CASSPMRETFF
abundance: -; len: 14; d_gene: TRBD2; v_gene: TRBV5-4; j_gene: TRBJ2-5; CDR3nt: TGTGCCAGCAGCTTGGGGCTAGCGGGAGAGACCCAGTACTTC; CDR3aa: CASSLGLAGETQYF
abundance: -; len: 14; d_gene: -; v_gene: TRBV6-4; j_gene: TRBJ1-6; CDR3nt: TGTGCCAGCCAGGTCACCCAGGGTGGTTCACCCCTCCACTTT; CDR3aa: CASQVTQGGSPLHF